Below are 24 T cell receptor beta chains sequenced from a single sample in a study of blood T cell repertoires in COVID-19 (dated by TCRdb to 2020 to 2021). The library was produced with the immunoSEQ multiplex PCR assay. Not all clones reach the TCRdb copy of this immuneACCESS table, which keeps in-frame sequences only. Checked studies attribute under half of the gap to unresolved V genes and leave the rest unexplained. This sample holds 290,000 or so clones; around 87% were observed only once. Clones ranked in the top ten supply 4% to 5.5% of the sample. Specimen: PBMCs or T cells enriched from blood (not recorded which). The source of these receptors is a woman younger than 35 with acute COVID-19.

This chain joins TRBV4-2 and TRBJ2-1, with D possibly matching TRBD2 (5 bases). This CDR3 is built from 13 residues. V lost 4 bases and J lost 9, with 13 bases in between. Germline lookup yields CDR1 LGHNA and CDR2 YNFKEQ. The CDR3 coding sequence is TGTGCCAGCAGCCCGGAGGCGGACGTTGAGCAGTTCTTC. Translating gives CASSPEADVEQFF.

In this sample, this clone turned up a few times. The chain combines TRBV12-5 with TRBJ2-1, with TRBD2 matching over 12 bases. Trimming at V came to 6 bases and at J to 7 bases, leaving 10 bases not matched to a gene. CDR1 LGHNT and CDR2 FRNRAP come from the germline V gene. The CDR3 runs to 16 residues. CDR3 sequence reads: CASGRSGLAGRNEQFF. As DNA, the CDR3 is TGTGCTAGTGGCCGCTCCGGACTAGCGGGACGGAATGAGCAGTTCTTC.

This clone is a singleton in its sample. V usage is TRBV2 and J usage is TRBJ2-1; no clear D. V lost 4 bases and J 2 bases, leaving 9 bases between the germline ends. The germline CDR1 and CDR2 sequences are SNHLY and FYNNEI. This CDR3 region has 14 residues. CDR3 DNA sequence: TGTGCCAGCAGTGTCGCGTCAACCTACAATGAGCAGTTCTTC. Its protein product is CASSVASTYNEQFF.

J is TRBJ2-3 and V is TRBV7-8; 14 positions agree with TRBD2. CDR1 and CDR2 from the germline V gene are SGHVS and FQNEAQ. This CDR3 is built from 17 residues. V lost 5 bases and J lost 5; bases outside the gene matches: 9. The CDR3 region has the DNA TGTGCCAGCAGCGTCGGGACTAGCGGGAGTCTTTTAGATACGCAGTATTTT. It yields the protein CASSVGTSGSLLDTQYF.

The chain carries TRBV5-1 and TRBJ2-1, with a weak D call TRBD2 (6 bases). Trimming left V 6 bases short and J 5 bases short, with 24 bases between. This CDR3 has 17 residues. Per the germline V gene, CDR1 is SGHRS and CDR2 is YFSETQ. The CDR3 region is CASTRRGDGFLDNEQFF. The CDR3 nucleotides are TGCGCCAGCACCCGGAGGGGAGATGGGTTCTTGGACAATGAGCAGTTCTTC.

V is TRBV5-1 and J is TRBJ2-3, with a weak D call TRBD2 (5 bases). V shed 4 bases and J shed 0 bases, with 12 bases lying between them. The germline V gene encodes CDR1 SGHRS and CDR2 YFSETQ. This CDR3 region has 15 residues. The CDR3 sequence: CASSLLGLSTDTQYF. Here the CDR3 DNA reads TGCGCCAGCAGCCTTCTCGGACTGAGCACAGATACGCAGTATTTT.

The V gene is TRBV5-1, the J gene TRBJ1-3; weak D call: TRBD1 (5 bases). Trimming took 4 bases from V and 3 from J, leaving 17 bases between them. Germline V gives CDR1 SGHRS, CDR2 YFSETQ. The CDR3 loop spans 16 amino acids. CDR3 residues: CASSPGGALLGNTIYF. The CDR3 DNA reads TGCGCCAGCAGCCCAGGAGGGGCCTTGCTTGGAAACACCATATATTTT.

The chain employs TRBV9 and TRBJ2-1; D may be TRBD2 (6 bases). This CDR3 is built from 17 residues. V lost 4 bases and J 2 bases, leaving 19 bases between the germline ends. Germline CDR1 and CDR2: SGDLS and YYNGEE. The CDR3 region is CASSPYKPSVAYNEQFF. In DNA form, the CDR3 reads TGTGCCAGCAGCCCCTATAAACCTAGCGTGGCCTACAATGAGCAGTTCTTC.

The chain couples TRBV7-2 to TRBJ2-7; perhaps TRBD2 as D (8 bases). Germline values: CDR1 SGHTA, CDR2 FQGNSA. The CDR3 has 18 amino acids. V dropped 0 bases and J dropped 3 bases, with 21 bases sitting between them. CDR3 sequence reads: CASSLARGGAGEIYEQYF. CDR3 nucleotides: TGTGCCAGCAGCTTAGCCAGGGGGGGAGCGGGAGAAATCTACGAGCAGTACTTC. The variable domain in full, with the rest retrieved from reference TRBV7-2 and TRBJ2-7, is GAGVSQSPSNKVTEKGKDVELRCDPISGHTALYWYRQSLGQGLEFLIYFQGNSAPDKSGLPSDRFSAERTGGSVSTLTIQRTQQEDSAVYLCASSLARGGAGEIYEQYFGPGTRLTVT.

The V call is TRBV3-1 (or the pseudogene TRBV3-2), the J call TRBJ2-1; 11 bases are a match to TRBD2. The CDR3 totals 15 residues. Trimming took 1 base from V and 7 from J; bases not matched to a gene: 3. Germline CDR1 LGHDT, CDR2 YNNKEL (reference sequence). CDR3 DNA: TGTGCCAGCAGCCAAGGACTAGCGGGAATTAATGAGCAGTTCTTC. This gives the protein CASSQGLAGINEQFF.

The chain is built from TRBV5-1 and TRBJ1-1; D is unresolved. V lost 2 bases and J 2 bases, leaving 4 bases between the germline ends. The CDR3 spans 12 residues. The V gene's germline CDR1 is SGHRS and CDR2 YFSETQ. In DNA, the CDR3 is TGCGCCAGCAGCTTTAAAAACACTGAAGCTTTCTTT. It is translated as CASSFKNTEAFF.

The chain carries TRBV12-5 and TRBJ1-2; TRBD1 matches 7 bases. Trimming at V came to 5 bases and at J to 8 bases, leaving 11 bases not matched to a gene. The V gene's germline CDR1 is LGHNT and CDR2 FRNRAP. The CDR3 contains 14 residues. CDR3 sequence: CASGTGQRHQGYTF. DNA for the CDR3: TGTGCTAGTGGTACGGGACAGCGGCATCAGGGCTACACCTTC.

This rearrangement joins TRBV19 to TRBJ1-2; D gene ambiguous. CDR1 and CDR2 (germline): LNHDA, SQIVND (reference sequence). This CDR3 comprises 13 residues. V gave up 5 bases and J gave up 8 bases, with 15 bases separating them. In DNA form, the CDR3 reads TGTGCCAGTAGTCCAGAGACAAAATTGGGCTACACCTTC. Its protein is CASSPETKLGYTF.

The V call is TRBV7-9, the J call TRBJ2-3; D is perhaps TRBD2 (6 bases). The CDR3 has 13 residues. Germline assignment: CDR1 SEHNR and CDR2 FQNEAQ (reference sequence). V shed 3 bases and J shed 6 bases, with 10 bases lying between them. CDR3 in amino acids: CASSFIGRDTQYF. DNA for the CDR3: TGTGCCAGCAGCTTTATTGGGAGGGATACGCAGTATTTT. The whole variable domain, filled in from reference TRBV7-9 and TRBJ2-3, reads DTGVSQNPRHKITKRGQNVTFRCDPISEHNRLYWYRQTLGQGPEFLTYFQNEAQLEKSRLLSDRFSAERPKGSFSTLEIQRTEQGDSAMYLCASSFIGRDTQYFGPGTRLTVL.

The rearrangement uses TRBV28 and TRBJ2-1; D is undetermined. The CDR3 covers 15 residues. From germline, CDR1 is MDHEN and CDR2 SYDVKM. V lost 3 bases and J lost 4, with 13 bases in between. In DNA, the CDR3 is TGTGCCAGCAGTTTCCAGCGCGGTGGGTACAATGAGCAGTTCTTC. This codes for CASSFQRGGYNEQFF.

This clone has a single count. J is TRBJ2-1 and V is TRBV4-1; 9 bases align to TRBD2. The CDR3 has 17 residues. Germline V gene lookup returns CDR1 MGHRA and CDR2 YSYEKL. J lost 0 bases, V lost 1 base, and 4 bases had no gene match. CDR3 coding DNA: TGCGCCAGCAGCCAAGGGGATAGCGGGAGCTCCTACAATGAGCAGTTCTTC. Translating it yields CASSQGDSGSSYNEQFF.

The chain joins TRBV20-1 to TRBJ1-1, with D hard to call. V lost 3 bases to trimming and J lost 4 bases, with 9 bases between them. The germline CDR1 and CDR2 sequences are DFQATT and SNEGSKA (reference sequence). The CDR3 has 12 amino acids. The CDR3 loop is CSASRRSTEAFF. The DNA of the CDR3 is TGCAGTGCTAGTCGACGGAGCACTGAAGCTTTCTTT.

V and J are TRBV12-3 or TRBV12-4 and TRBJ1-2; D is possibly TRBD1 (5 bases). The CDR3 spans 12 residues. Deletions cut 5 bases from V and 6 bases from J, with 10 bases between. CDR3 loop: CASSPGTDGYTF. The CDR3 DNA sequence: TGTGCCAGCAGTCCCGGGACTGATGGCTACACCTTC.

The CDR3 region is CASSEPGQGNTEAFF. The CDR3, as DNA: TGTGCCAGCAGCGAACCGGGACAGGGGAACACTGAAGCTTTCTTT. The J gene is TRBJ1-1, the V gene TRBV7-6, with TRBD1 matching 9 bases. The CDR3 covers 15 residues. Germline V gene sequence: CDR1 SGHVS, CDR2 FNYEAQ. Trimming removed 5 bases from V and 1 base from J; junction bases left unmatched: 5.

In this sample, this clone turned up once. The chain combines TRBV9 with TRBJ2-1; D is perhaps TRBD2 (6 bases). This CDR3 comprises 16 residues. V was shortened by 4 bases and J by 2 bases, with 16 bases between the two germline ends. Germline V gene lookup returns CDR1 SGDLS and CDR2 YYNGEE. CDR3 sequence reads: CASSSRDSGAYNEQFF. CDR3 nucleotide sequence: TGTGCCAGCAGCTCCCGGGACTCGGGCGCCTACAATGAGCAGTTCTTC.

The V call is TRBV11-2, the J call TRBJ2-7; 7 nucleotides match TRBD2. After removal of 1 base from V and 9 bases from J, the junction contained 12 bases not matched to a gene. Germline values: CDR1 SGHAT, CDR2 FQNNGV. The CDR3 consists of 15 residues. CDR3 nucleotide sequence: TGTGCCAGCAGCTTAGGAACGGGACCAGAGCGGGGGCAGTACTTC. It codes for CASSLGTGPERGQYF.

This clone has a single count. J is TRBJ2-3 and V is TRBV5-1; 7 nucleotides agree with TRBD2. After removal of 7 bases from V and 2 bases from J, the junction contained 19 bases not matched to a gene. This CDR3 has 18 amino acids. Germline CDR1 is SGHRS and CDR2 is YFSETQ. The CDR3 here is CASAPLPMRLADTDTQYF. The CDR3 DNA reads as TGCGCCAGCGCCCCCCTTCCTATGAGGCTAGCGGACACAGATACGCAGTATTTT. Combining the CDR3 with reference TRBV5-1 and TRBJ2-3 gives the whole variable domain KAGVTQTPRYLIKTRGQQVTLSCSPISGHRSVSWYQQTPGQGLQFLFEYFSETQRNKGNFPGRFSGRQFSNSRSEMNVSTLELGDSALYLCASAPLPMRLADTDTQYFGPGTRLTVL.

The chain recombines TRBV18 with TRBJ1-4; 7 bases align to TRBD1. With 3 bases clipped from V and 4 bases from J, the junction kept 8 bases outside the gene matches. The CDR3 contains 16 residues. Germline V gene lookup returns CDR1 KGHSH and CDR2 LQKENI. CDR3 sequence: CASSPLEQGINEKLFF. CDR3 bases: TGTGCCAGCTCACCGCTCGAACAGGGGATTAATGAAAAACTGTTTTTT.

V usage is TRBV19 and J usage is TRBJ2-2; 15 bases line up with TRBD2. The CDR3 totals 15 residues. CDR1 LNHDA and CDR2 SQIVND come from the germline V gene (reference sequence). The V and J ends lost 8 bases and 5 bases, in that order; junction bases with no gene match: 3. CDR3 sequence: CASSGTSGRTGELFF. The CDR3 nucleotides are TGTGCCAGTTCCGGGACTAGCGGGAGGACCGGGGAGCTGTTTTTT.